This is a list of T cell receptor beta chains from one sample in a study of T cell responses to AZD1222 COVID-19 vaccine. Assay: immunoSEQ multiplex PCR; the TCRdb copy retains only in-frame clones and omits some. Of roughly 93,000 clones listed, 70% to 90% were seen once; the top ten hold 5% to 6.5%. The material was peripheral blood, obtained on day 0 of AZD1222 vaccination. The receptors come from an adult in good health. Both conserved end residues are part of each CDR3. The order of the fields is CDR3 protein, CDR3 DNA, clone size, V gene, D gene, J gene. D genes are given only for firm matches. Clone size appears in some rows only: once, few, many, or a class for an expanded clone.

CASSSLLVKRSYNEQFF | TGTGCCAGCAGTTCCCTTCTCGTGAAGCGATCCTACAATGAGCAGTTCTTC | once | TRBV28 | . | TRBJ2-1
CASSGLSLSGANVLTF | TGTGCCAGCAGTGGGCTGTCCCTTTCTGGGGCCAACGTCCTGACTTTC | . | TRBV27 | . | TRBJ2-6
CASSDRNVGELFF | TGTGCCAGCAGCGACAGGAATGTGGGGGAGCTGTTTTTT | . | TRBV6-5 | . | TRBJ2-2
CASSETEPTNEKLFF | TGTGCCAGCAGTGAGACGGAACCAACTAATGAAAAACTGTTTTTT | . | TRBV2 | . | TRBJ1-4
CASSLRPRKPPNNSPLHF | TGTGCCAGCAGTTTAAGGCCAAGGAAACCCCCTAATAATTCACCCCTCCACTTT | . | TRBV27 | . | TRBJ1-6
CASSPPGVYEQYF | TGTGCCAGCAGCCCCCCTGGCGTCTACGAGCAGTACTTC | . | TRBV5-5 | . | TRBJ2-7
CASSPESDLAGETQYF | TGTGCCAGCAGCCCCGAGTCGGATCTAGCGGGGGAGACCCAGTACTTC | once | TRBV3-1/TRBV3-2 | TRBD2 | TRBJ2-5
CASSQGDRGTDTQYF | TGTGCCAGCAGCCAGGGGGACAGGGGCACAGATACGCAGTATTTT | . | TRBV4-2 | TRBD1 | TRBJ2-3
CASSTGTGGETQYF | TGTGCCAGCAGTACCGGGACAGGGGGCGAGACCCAGTACTTC | once | TRBV6-5 | TRBD1 | TRBJ2-5
CASSPGRGDEQFF | TGTGCCAGCAGCCCAGGTAGGGGAGATGAGCAGTTCTTC | . | TRBV7-8 | . | TRBJ2-1
CASSFQNTEAFF | TGTGCCAGCAGTTTCCAGAACACTGAAGCTTTCTTT | . | TRBV12-3/TRBV12-4 | . | TRBJ1-1
CASSEGTLTEAFF | TGTGCCAGCAGTGAAGGGACACTCACTGAAGCTTTCTTT | . | TRBV6-1 | . | TRBJ1-1
CASSSTGSENEKLFF | TGTGCCAGCAGCTCGACAGGGTCGGAAAATGAAAAACTGTTTTTT | few | TRBV4-2 | TRBD1 | TRBJ1-4
CASSLDYGSLSHEQYF | TGTGCCAGCAGCTTAGACTACGGAAGTTTGTCCCACGAGCAGTACTTC | . | TRBV7-9 | . | TRBJ2-7
CASSLAGETQYF | TGTGCCAGCAGTTTAGCAGGAGAGACCCAGTACTTC | . | TRBV27 | . | TRBJ2-5
CASSYHTDTQYF | TGTGCCAGCAGTTACCACACAGATACGCAGTATTTT | once | TRBV12-3/TRBV12-4 | . | TRBJ2-3
CASSGGGRGFNTGELFF | TGTGCCAGCAGTGGAGGGGGCAGGGGTTTCAACACCGGGGAGCTGTTTTTT | . | TRBV6-1 | TRBD1 | TRBJ2-2
CASVGTSGSNEQFF | TGTGCTAGTGTCGGGACTAGCGGGAGCAATGAGCAGTTCTTC | . | TRBV12-5 | TRBD2 | TRBJ2-1
CASSIRTGPTTEAFF | TGTGCCAGTAGCATTAGGACAGGGCCGACCACTGAAGCTTTCTTT | . | TRBV19 | TRBD1 | TRBJ1-1
CASSDTTGGGYTF | TGTGCCAGCAGTGACACAACTGGCGGGGGCTACACCTTC | few | TRBV6-4 | . | TRBJ1-2
CATSVTGSYGYTF | TGTGCCACCAGTGTTACGGGGTCCTATGGCTACACCTTC | . | TRBV24-1 | . | TRBJ1-2
CAWSRRGASSGANVLTF | TGTGCCTGGAGTAGGCGGGGGGCCTCCTCTGGGGCCAACGTCCTGACTTTC | . | TRBV30 | TRBD2 | TRBJ2-6
CASRGTGVNQPQHF | TGTGCCAGTAGGGGGACAGGGGTAAATCAGCCCCAGCATTTT | . | TRBV19 | TRBD1 | TRBJ1-5
CASSQGRNSPLHF | TGTGCCAGCAGCCAAGGCCGAAATTCACCCCTCCACTTT | . | TRBV3-1/TRBV3-2 | . | TRBJ1-6
CASGPGQWDEKLFF | TGTGCCAGCGGCCCGGGACAGTGGGATGAAAAACTGTTTTTT | . | TRBV7-2 | TRBD1 | TRBJ1-4
CASRDSTNYGYTF | TGTGCCAGCAGGGACAGCACTAACTATGGCTACACCTTC | . | TRBV6-5 | . | TRBJ1-2
CASSGRDRVSSSAQHF | TGTGCCAGCAGTGGGCGGGACAGGGTTTCTTCTTCGGCCCAGCATTTT | . | TRBV2 | TRBD1 | TRBJ1-5
CASSQDIRGDEQYF | TGCGCCAGCAGCCAAGACATCCGGGGGGACGAGCAGTACTTC | . | TRBV4-1 | TRBD2 | TRBJ2-7
CASSPWTADGYTF | TGTGCCAGCTCACCATGGACAGCGGATGGCTACACCTTC | once | TRBV18 | . | TRBJ1-2
CASSTKVNIQYF | TGTGCCAGTAGTACCAAAGTAAACATTCAGTACTTC | few | TRBV19 | . | TRBJ2-4
CASSSLGPGQAAVNTEAFF | TGTGCCAGCTCATCTTTGGGCCCGGGACAGGCAGCCGTGAACACTGAAGCTTTCTTT | . | TRBV18 | TRBD1 | TRBJ1-1
CASSLAPGVNTGELFF | TGTGCCAGCAGCTTAGCTCCAGGGGTGAACACCGGGGAGCTGTTTTTT | . | TRBV7-2 | . | TRBJ2-2
CSVEEVGGTEAFF | TGCAGCGTTGAAGAAGTGGGCGGCACTGAAGCTTTCTTT | . | TRBV29-1 | . | TRBJ1-1
CASSYPTGAGELFF | TGTGCCAGCAGTTACCCGACAGGGGCCGGGGAGCTGTTTTTT | . | TRBV6-2/TRBV6-3 | TRBD1 | TRBJ2-2
CAATGATDEKLFF | TGTGCCGCAACAGGGGCCACCGATGAAAAACTGTTTTTT | . | TRBV30 | TRBD1 | TRBJ1-4
CASSLELGQNTEAFF | TGTGCCAGCAGCTTAGAATTGGGACAGAACACTGAAGCTTTCTTT | . | TRBV7-8 | . | TRBJ1-1
CAWSVRRLTLGYEQYF | TGTGCCTGGAGTGTACGTCGGCTCACCCTTGGCTACGAGCAGTACTTC | . | TRBV30 | . | TRBJ2-7
CASSLALGRGDGYTF | TGTGCCAGCAGCTTAGCGCTGGGCAGGGGTGATGGCTACACCTTC | . | TRBV7-2 | . | TRBJ1-2
CASSQGGENTEAFF | TGTGCCAGCAGCCAAGGAGGCGAGAACACTGAAGCTTTCTTT | . | TRBV4-2 | . | TRBJ1-1
CASSSWDGSNEKLFF | TGTGCCAGCAGCTCTTGGGACGGGAGTAATGAAAAACTGTTTTTT | . | TRBV11-3 | . | TRBJ1-4
CSGQQGRETQYF | TGCAGCGGTCAACAGGGGAGGGAGACCCAGTACTTC | . | TRBV29-1 | . | TRBJ2-5
CASRLTGGNYEQYF | TGTGCCAGCAGACTGACAGGGGGGAACTACGAGCAGTACTTC | . | TRBV7-2 | TRBD1 | TRBJ2-7
CASSSPGPSGGTQYF | TGCGCCAGCAGCTCGCCCGGACCCAGCGGTGGGACCCAGTACTTC | . | TRBV10-2 | . | TRBJ2-5
CASAIGASSLGYTF | TGTGCCAGCGCCATAGGGGCCAGCTCGTTAGGCTACACCTTC | . | TRBV13 | . | TRBJ1-2
CASSQEPGTRHEQYF | TGTGCCAGCAGCCAAGAACCGGGCACAAGGCACGAGCAGTACTTC | . | TRBV14 | . | TRBJ2-7
CASSTTQGVGEKLFF | TGTGCCAGCAGCACGACACAGGGGGTTGGGGAAAAACTGTTTTTT | . | TRBV7-9 | TRBD1 | TRBJ1-4
CASSPPGTSFSEQYF | TGTGCCAGCAGCCCCCCCGGGACTAGCTTCTCCGAGCAGTACTTC | . | TRBV5-4 | TRBD2 | TRBJ2-7
CASSLGTGGYYGYTF | TGTGCCAGCAGCTTAGGGACAGGGGGCTACTATGGCTACACCTTC | . | TRBV7-8 | TRBD1 | TRBJ1-2
CSVDRALGTEAFF | TGCAGCGTTGACAGGGCCTTAGGCACTGAAGCTTTCTTT | . | TRBV29-1 | . | TRBJ1-1
CASSQEPISYNEQFF | TGTGCCAGCAGCCAAGAGCCCATCAGTTACAATGAGCAGTTCTTC | . | TRBV3-1/TRBV3-2 | . | TRBJ2-1
CASSQGFGNSPLHF | TGTGCCAGCAGCCAAGGTTTCGGTAATTCACCCCTCCACTTT | . | TRBV3-1/TRBV3-2 | . | TRBJ1-6
CASSDQTEARGYTF | TGTGCCAGCAGTGACCAAACCGAGGCAAGAGGCTACACCTTC | . | TRBV25-1 | . | TRBJ1-2
CASSLKPGGTEAFF | TGTGCCAGCAGTTTAAAGCCCGGAGGCACTGAAGCTTTCTTT | . | TRBV28 | . | TRBJ1-1